This TCR beta chain appears in the sequencing data of a study of cytomegalovirus exposure and HLA in healthy donors. Findings and limits, study-wide: The classifier, whose performance was assessed in both the original and validation cohorts, reportedly diagnosed cytomegalovirus status with high specificity and sensitivity.

PCR involved 60 Vbeta and 13 Jbeta primers. Measured with immunoSEQ multiplex PCR; TCRdb has only the in-frame clones, and not every one. The top ten clones hold around 4.3% of a sample with 110,000 or so clones, 74% of them seen once. This CDR3 is 18 amino acids long. The V gene's germline CDR1 is SGHNT and CDR2 YYREEE (reference sequence). V lost 1 base to trimming and J lost 1 base, with 19 bases between them. About this clone: Its specificity is not known.

This clonotype was obtained from a woman in her thirties or forties in good health and CMV-seropositive. The source material was PBMCs. V gene TRBV5-4 combines with J gene TRBJ2-3; D is perhaps TRBD2 (6 bases). The CDR3 nucleotides are TGTGCCAGCAGCTTGTGGGTGGGCGGGGAGTGGGGCACAGATACGCAGTATTTT. The encoded protein is CASSLWVGGEWGTDTQYF. The full variable domain, rest sourced from reference TRBV5-4 and TRBJ2-3, is ETGVTQSPTHLIKTRGQQVTLRCSSQSGHNTVSWYQQALGQGPQFIFQYYREEENGRGNFPPRFSGLQFPNYSSELNVNALELDDSALYLCASSLWVGGEWGTDTQYFGPGTRLTVL.